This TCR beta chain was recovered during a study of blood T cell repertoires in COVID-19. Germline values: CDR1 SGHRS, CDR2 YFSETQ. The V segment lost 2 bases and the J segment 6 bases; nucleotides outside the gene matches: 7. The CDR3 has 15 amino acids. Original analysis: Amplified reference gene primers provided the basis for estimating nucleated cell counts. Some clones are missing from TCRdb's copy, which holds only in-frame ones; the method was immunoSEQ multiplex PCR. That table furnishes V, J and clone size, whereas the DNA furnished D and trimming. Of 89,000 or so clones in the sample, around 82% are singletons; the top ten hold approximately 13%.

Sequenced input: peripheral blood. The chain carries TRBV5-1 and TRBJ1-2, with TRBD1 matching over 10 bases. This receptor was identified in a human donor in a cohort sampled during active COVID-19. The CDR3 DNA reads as TGCGCCAGCAGCTTTCGGGACAGGGGCCAGCATGGCTACACCTTC. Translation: CASSFRDRGQHGYTF.